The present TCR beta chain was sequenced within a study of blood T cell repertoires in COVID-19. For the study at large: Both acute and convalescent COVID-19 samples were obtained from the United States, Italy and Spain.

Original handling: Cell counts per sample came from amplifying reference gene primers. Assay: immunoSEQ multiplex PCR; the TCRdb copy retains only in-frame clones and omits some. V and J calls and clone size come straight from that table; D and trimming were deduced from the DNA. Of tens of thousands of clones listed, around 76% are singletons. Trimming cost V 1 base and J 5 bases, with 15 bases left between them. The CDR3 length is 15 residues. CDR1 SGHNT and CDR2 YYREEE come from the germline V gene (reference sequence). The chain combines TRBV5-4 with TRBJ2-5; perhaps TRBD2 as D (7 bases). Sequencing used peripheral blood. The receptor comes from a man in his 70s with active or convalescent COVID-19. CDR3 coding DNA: TGTGCCAGCAGCTTGAGACTAGAGGGGGGGGAGACCCAGTACTTC. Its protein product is CASSLRLEGGETQYF.